This entry describes one T cell receptor beta chain. Its antigen is unknown. The sample originates from a study of PD-1 blockade in mismatch repair-deficient tumors. Turning to the study itself: Enrolled about 2012-2016, patients had progressing, pretreated mismatch repair-deficient cancers of approximately 13 types. Study-level results: Rapid post-treatment expansion, then contraction, generally preceding radiologic response, marked tumor-resident clones.

This CDR3 is 16 amino acids long. V shed 3 bases, J shed 2 bases, and the junction held 6 bases outside the gene matches. Germline V gene lookup returns CDR1 SGHAT and CDR2 FQNNGV. Every patient had mismatch repair deficiency by PCR or immunohistochemistry. A few pembrolizumab responders had their TCRs sequenced. Method: immunoSEQ multiplex PCR; TCRdb's copy keeps in-frame clones and lacks some. The sample has tens of thousands of clones; approximately 78% are singletons. V is TRBV11-2 and J is TRBJ1-5; 8 bases line up with TRBD1. Sequences were derived from peripheral blood, sampled 4 weeks after starting pembrolizumab. The receptor was isolated from an adult with mismatch repair-deficient cancer. DNA for the CDR3: TGTGCCAGCAGCTTGCAGGGGGCGCGAGGCAATCAGCCCCAGCATTTT. This sequence encodes CASSLQGARGNQPQHF.